The present TCR beta chain was sequenced within a study of blood T cells in healthy people across ages. General observations from the study: Diversity estimates from one million T cells were considered underestimates.

A second roughly 6 to 12 cycle PCR used barcoded and J-beta primers. Each CDR3 protein gets one entry after TCRdb re-called the 5' RACE reads with MiXCR. This table has about 780,000 distinct CDR3 sequences, about 46% appearing once. Per sample, extraction of total RNA gave at least 5.5 micrograms in every case. This clonotype was detected many times. Its target is not known. Trimming shortened V by 6 bases and J by 1 base, and 7 bases separated the two germline ends. The CDR3 contains 12 residues. Germline CDR1 is SGHRS and CDR2 is YFSETQ. The sample comprised blood. The TCR was taken from a man at least 80 years old in good health. This sequence joins TRBV5-1 and TRBJ2-5; D is undetermined. Here the CDR3 reads CASKKVQETQYF. DNA for the CDR3: TGCGCCAGCAAAAAGGTCCAAGAGACCCAGTACTTC.